These 6 T cell receptor beta chains share one sample of origin, sequenced in a study of CD8 T cells in Susac syndrome. RNA was extracted with the RNeasy kit, and a quantity of roughly 0.45 to 1 ug was reverse transcribed using random hexamers. In TCRdb, the immunoSEQ multiplex PCR reads were re-called with MiXCR into one record per CDR3 protein. This table has 180,000 or so distinct CDR3 sequences, about 95% appearing once. Sequenced material: CD4+ T cells from PBMCs. These receptors were obtained from a human donor in good health.

J is TRBJ1-2 and V is TRBV29-1, with 10 bases that match TRBD1. From germline, CDR1 is SQVTM and CDR2 ANQGSEA. Unmatched junction bases numbered 13, after V lost 6 bases and J lost 3 bases. The CDR3 has 16 amino acids. The CDR3 reads CSVAYRAGQGDYGYTF. CDR3 nucleotide sequence: TGCAGCGTAGCGTATCGGGCCGGACAGGGGGACTATGGCTACACCTTC.

This clonotype has just one count. This rearrangement joins TRBV20-1 to TRBJ2-1; no reliable D call. This CDR3 comprises 14 residues. Germline V lookup: CDR1 DFQATT, CDR2 SNEGSKA (reference sequence). The V gene lost 6 bases and the J gene lost 0 bases, with 12 bases spanning the gap. CDR3 amino acids: CSAPWTSSYNEQFF. The CDR3 nucleotides read TGCAGTGCCCCCTGGACGAGCTCCTACAATGAGCAGTTCTTC.

CDR3 sequence (DNA): TGTGCCAGCAGTTCCTACTCTGGGGCCAACGTCCTGACTTTC. It is translated as CASSSYSGANVLTF. J is TRBJ2-6 and V is TRBV27; D remains unclear. Germline assignment: CDR1 MNHEY and CDR2 SMNVEV (reference sequence). The CDR3 is 14 amino acids. Trimming left V 4 bases short and J 0 bases short, with 4 bases between.

V is TRBV28 and J is TRBJ1-1; tentatively, D is TRBD1 (5 bases). The germline CDR1 and CDR2 sequences are MDHEN and SYDVKM. V was cut by 5 bases and J by 7 bases, with 8 bases left in between. The length of the CDR3 is 11 residues. CDR3 bases: TGTGCCAGCAGTCTGGGGCTTGAAGCTTTCTTT. Translated: CASSLGLEAFF.

The chain uses TRBV29-1 and TRBJ2-2, with a possible D match to TRBD2 (6 bases). The V gene's germline CDR1 is SQVTM and CDR2 ANQGSEA. CDR3 size: 12 residues. Trimming removed 3 bases at V and 5 bases at J, with 7 bases between. CDR3 sequence reads: CSVDGGTGELFF. The CDR3 DNA reads as TGCAGCGTTGATGGGGGGACCGGGGAGCTGTTTTTT.

This chain connects TRBV2 to TRBJ2-5; possibly TRBD2 for D (6 bases). There are 13 residues in the CDR3. The germline V and J ends were trimmed by 8 bases and 4 bases, with 14 bases remaining between them. Germline lookup yields CDR1 SNHLY and CDR2 FYNNEI. The CDR3 sequence is CASGTVEGETQYF. As DNA, the CDR3 is TGTGCCAGCGGGACTGTCGAGGGAGAGACCCAGTACTTC.